The entry below describes one T cell receptor (beta chain). The sample comes from a study of blood T cell repertoires in COVID-19. Study in general: The study drew acute and convalescent COVID-19 samples from the United States, Italy and Spain.

Patients of the Seattle cohort, enrolled during active infection, were followed longitudinally. Germline assignment: CDR1 SGHDN and CDR2 FVKESK. Trimming at V came to 4 bases and at J to 11 bases, leaving 6 bases not matched to a gene. CDR3 length: 12 residues. TCRdb's table, derived via immunoSEQ multiplex PCR, lists solely in-frame clones and lacks some. Of approximately 170,000 clones in the sample, 70% to 90% were seen once. The rearrangement links TRBV14 to TRBJ1-2, with 8 nucleotides matching TRBD1. The source is a woman older than 75 with COVID-19, enrolled during active disease. Sequenced sample: peripheral blood. The chain's CDR3 is CASSPGQGQYTF. The CDR3 region has the DNA TGTGCCAGCAGCCCCGGACAGGGACAGTACACCTTC.